The 25 T cell receptor beta chains given below trace back to one sample, sequenced in a study of blood T cell repertoires in COVID-19. Sequencing was performed with immunoSEQ multiplex PCR; in TCRdb, only in-frame clones are kept and a portion is missing. The sample yields about 420,000 clones, 70% to 90% seen once. The sample comprised peripheral blood. The receptor source for this set is a man in his late teens or twenties with COVID-19, enrolled during active disease.

This clone was counted a few times. V gene TRBV7-9 combines with J gene TRBJ1-2; D is unresolved. This CDR3 contains 13 residues. Deletions cut 4 bases from V and 4 bases from J, with 10 bases between. Germline V gene data show CDR1 as SEHNR and CDR2 as FQNEAQ (reference sequence). CDR3 DNA: TGTGCCAGCAGCTCCACAGTTATCTATGGCTACACCTTC. The encoded protein is CASSSTVIYGYTF.

The J gene is TRBJ1-5, the V gene TRBV7-6, with D possibly matching TRBD1 (5 bases). V was cut by 9 bases and J by 14 bases, with 17 bases left in between. The CDR3 is 11 amino acids. Germline V gives CDR1 SGHVS, CDR2 FNYEAQ. CDR3 coding DNA: TGTGCCAGGGGGAAAAGGGGATTGGAGCATTTT. It specifies CARGKRGLEHF.

The chain is built from TRBV6-2 or TRBV6-3 and TRBJ1-4; D may be TRBD1 (6 bases). V lost 2 bases to trimming and J lost 8 bases, with 12 bases between them. CDR1 and CDR2 from the germline V gene are MNHEY and SVGEGT. This CDR3 has 14 amino acids. DNA for the CDR3: TGTGCCAGCAGTTACACAGGGCGAGGCGAAAAACTGTTTTTT. It yields the protein CASSYTGRGEKLFF.

This chain links TRBV7-9 with TRBJ1-3; D call uncertain. The CDR3 consists of 16 residues. From germline, CDR1 is SEHNR and CDR2 FQNEAQ (reference sequence). V lost 3 bases to trimming and J lost 4 bases, with 16 bases between them. The CDR3 bases are TGTGCCAGCAGCTTTAGCGTTACCAATTACGGAAACACCATATATTTT. Its protein is CASSFSVTNYGNTIYF.

V usage is TRBV7-2 and J usage is TRBJ2-7; tentative D call: TRBD2 (6 bases). The V gene lost 1 base and the J gene lost 4 bases, with 14 bases spanning the gap. Germline V gives CDR1 SGHTA, CDR2 FQGNSA. The CDR3 extends over 15 amino acids. This CDR3 reads CASSLGPGGLYEQYF. For the CDR3, the DNA is TGTGCCAGCAGCTTAGGTCCCGGGGGATTATACGAGCAGTACTTC.

This clone showed up just a few times. This chain uses TRBV7-8 with TRBJ1-4; D might be TRBD1 (6 bases). The CDR3 sequence is 15 residues long. The V and J ends lost 5 bases and 8 bases respectively, with 18 bases between them. Per the germline V gene, CDR1 is SGHVS and CDR2 is FQNEAQ. CDR3 region: CASSQTGFQGEKLFF. The CDR3, as DNA: TGTGCCAGCAGCCAAACAGGGTTTCAGGGGGAAAAACTGTTTTTT.

This rearrangement joins TRBV28 to TRBJ1-2, with 8 bases aligning to TRBD1. CDR3 length equals 16 residues. The germline V gene has CDR1 MDHEN and CDR2 SYDVKM. Unmatched junction bases numbered 10, after V lost 5 bases and J lost 2 bases. Here the CDR3 reads CASSAPQGVENYGYTF. DNA of the CDR3: TGTGCCAGCAGTGCCCCACAGGGGGTGGAAAACTATGGCTACACCTTC.

V usage is TRBV11-2 and J usage is TRBJ2-1, with 7 nucleotides matching TRBD1. Germline V gene sequence: CDR1 SGHAT, CDR2 FQNNGV. This CDR3 has 16 amino acids. V shed 0 bases and J 4 bases; nucleotides not matched to a gene: 6. The CDR3: CASSLDSRGFYNEQFF. For the CDR3, the DNA is TGTGCCAGCAGCTTAGATTCCAGGGGGTTTTACAATGAGCAGTTCTTC.

The chain combines TRBV6-5 with TRBJ2-1; D remains ambiguous. Germline V gene sequence: CDR1 MNHEY, CDR2 SVGAGI. The CDR3 runs to 15 residues. Trimming shortened V by 2 bases and J by 0 bases, and 8 bases separated the two germline ends. CDR3 amino acids: CASSYGRSSYNEQFF. The CDR3 bases are TGTGCCAGCAGTTACGGTCGGAGCTCCTACAATGAGCAGTTCTTC.

The sample holds a few counts of this clone. The V gene is TRBV5-4, the J gene TRBJ2-7; D is undetermined. This CDR3 has 12 residues. Per germline, CDR1 SGHNT and CDR2 YYREEE (reference sequence). V was trimmed by 10 bases and J by 3 bases, leaving 14 bases between them. The CDR3 loop is CAGRRLRYEQYF. CDR3 bases: TGTGCCGGTCGGCGACTCCGCTACGAGCAGTACTTC. Full variable domain (remainder filled in from reference TRBV5-4 and TRBJ2-7): ETGVTQSPTHLIKTRGQQVTLRCSSQSGHNTVSWYQQALGQGPQFIFQYYREEENGRGNFPPRFSGLQFPNYSSELNVNALELDDSALYLCAGRRLRYEQYFGPGTRLTVT.

V usage is TRBV6-4 and J usage is TRBJ2-1; TRBD2 matches 14 bases. The CDR3 spans 15 residues. The trim removed 6 bases at V and 8 bases at J, leaving 6 bases unmatched. Germline lookup yields CDR1 MRHNA and CDR2 SNTAGT. The CDR3 bases are TGTGCCAGCAGCCCGACTAGCGGGGGGGCTGATGAGCAGTTCTTC. Protein product: CASSPTSGGADEQFF.

The chain links TRBV4-2 to TRBJ1-1; the D gene is possibly TRBD1 (6 bases). Trimming removed 0 bases at V and 0 bases at J, with 11 bases between. The CDR3 is 16 residues long. Germline values: CDR1 LGHNA, CDR2 YNFKEQ. CDR3 DNA: TGTGCCAGCAGCCAAGATCCGGGACACCTGAACACTGAAGCTTTCTTT. Its translation is CASSQDPGHLNTEAFF.

This sequence joins TRBV2 and TRBJ2-5, with D maybe TRBD2 (6 bases). The CDR3 contains 14 residues. V was clipped by 6 bases and J by 5 bases, with 16 bases between them. Germline V CDR1 and CDR2: SNHLY, FYNNEI. The CDR3 protein is CASSPLAGAETQYF. The DNA for the CDR3 is TGTGCCAGCAGCCCACTAGCTGGTGCGGAGACCCAGTACTTC.

The V and J genes are TRBV5-5 and TRBJ2-5, with D possibly matching TRBD2 (5 bases). Germline lookup yields CDR1 SGHKS and CDR2 YYEKEE (reference sequence). This CDR3 contains 13 residues. Trimming took off 2 bases at V and 5 bases at J, with 10 bases between the two ends. The CDR3 spells CASSLPSYETQYF. The CDR3 DNA sequence: TGTGCCAGCAGCTTACCTAGCTATGAGACCCAGTACTTC.

V is TRBV6-6 and J is TRBJ2-1, with D perhaps TRBD2 (6 bases). Germline V gene data show CDR1 as MNHNY and CDR2 as SVGAGI (reference sequence). There are 16 residues in the CDR3. With 4 bases removed from V and 0 bases from J, the gap between germline ends came to 13 bases. The CDR3 sequence is CASSLDRGSSYNEQFF. As DNA, the CDR3 is TGTGCCAGCAGTTTAGACCGGGGGAGCTCCTACAATGAGCAGTTCTTC.

This clone came up once. This rearrangement joins TRBV9 to TRBJ2-5; D possibly corresponds to TRBD1 (6 bases). This CDR3 comprises 15 residues. V lost 2 bases, J lost 2 bases, and 13 bases lay in between. Per germline, CDR1 SGDLS and CDR2 YYNGEE. CDR3 DNA: TGTGCCAGCAGCGTGGGGGCGATTGAACAAGAGACCCAGTACTTC. Amino acid sequence: CASSVGAIEQETQYF.

The genes are TRBV19 and TRBJ2-7; D perhaps matches TRBD2 (5 bases). V gave up 5 bases and J gave up 3 bases, with 14 bases separating them. Germline lookup yields CDR1 LNHDA and CDR2 SQIVND (reference sequence). CDR3 size: 14 residues. CDR3 sequence reads: CASSLHPGNYEQYF. CDR3 sequence (DNA): TGTGCCAGTAGTTTGCATCCGGGAAACTACGAGCAGTACTTC.

The gene calls are TRBV7-9 and TRBJ1-2, with 10 bases identical to TRBD1. CDR3 size: 15 residues. Germline V CDR1 and CDR2: SEHNR, FQNEAQ (reference sequence). The V gene end was trimmed by 5 bases and the J gene end by 5 bases; junction bases not matched to a gene: 8. CDR3 region: CASSTSTGGAYGYTF. The CDR3, as DNA: TGTGCCAGCAGCACTTCGACAGGGGGCGCTTATGGCTACACCTTC. Drawing the rest from reference TRBV7-9 and TRBJ1-2, the complete variable domain is DTGVSQNPRHKITKRGQNVTFRCDPISEHNRLYWYRQTLGQGPEFLTYFQNEAQLEKSRLLSDRFSAERPKGSFSTLEIQRTEQGDSAMYLCASSTSTGGAYGYTFGSGTRLTVV.

In this sample, this clone turned up a few times. The rearrangement joins TRBV7-6 to TRBJ2-1; the match to TRBD2 covers 12 bases. The V gene's germline CDR1 is SGHVS and CDR2 FNYEAQ. This CDR3 spans 16 amino acids. V was pared by 3 bases and J by 6 bases, with 6 bases of the junction left unmatched. CDR3 region: CASSFRTSGVFNEQFF. Written as DNA, the CDR3 is TGTGCCAGCAGCTTTCGGACTAGCGGGGTATTCAATGAGCAGTTCTTC. Combining the CDR3 with reference TRBV7-6 and TRBJ2-1 gives the whole variable domain GAGVSQSPRYKVTKRGQDVALRCDPISGHVSLYWYRQALGQGPEFLTYFNYEAQQDKSGLPNDRFSAERPEGSISTLTIQRTEQRDSAMYRCASSFRTSGVFNEQFFGPGTRLTVL.

The chain carries TRBV28 and TRBJ2-7; 9 bases are a match to TRBD2. There are 13 residues in the CDR3. V gave up 5 bases and J gave up 6 bases; unmatched junction bases: 5. Looked up from germline, CDR1 is MDHEN and CDR2 is SYDVKM. CDR3 DNA sequence: TGTGCCAGCAGTGGACTAGCGCTGAGCGAGCAGTACTTC. Translation gives CASSGLALSEQYF.

This clone has more than one count but fewer than ten. The rearrangement uses TRBV4-1 and TRBJ2-7; TRBD1 aligns across 7 bases. The germline V gene encodes CDR1 MGHRA and CDR2 YSYEKL. This CDR3 has 15 residues. V shed 1 base and J 7 bases; nucleotides not matched to a gene: 10. The DNA of the CDR3 is TGCGCCAGCAGCCAAGCGGGAACAGGGGATCGGGAGCAGTACTTC. This sequence encodes CASSQAGTGDREQYF.

The V call is TRBV7-9, the J call TRBJ1-6; TRBD1 matches 8 bases. J was trimmed by 5 bases and V by 3 bases; bases with no gene match: 9. The CDR3 runs 17 residues. Germline V CDR1 and CDR2: SEHNR, FQNEAQ (reference sequence). CDR3 residues: CASSFGAGGLDNSPLHF. DNA of the CDR3: TGTGCCAGCAGCTTCGGGGCAGGGGGCTTGGATAATTCACCCCTCCACTTT.

The rearrangement links TRBV7-9 to TRBJ1-1; D gene unclear. CDR1 and CDR2 (germline): SEHNR, FQNEAQ (reference sequence). Trimming stripped 2 bases from V and 4 bases from J, with 11 bases between. The CDR3 totals 14 residues. Here the CDR3 DNA reads TGTGCCAGCAGCTTACCATCAGGAAGCACTGAAGCTTTCTTT. Amino acid sequence: CASSLPSGSTEAFF. Looking up the rest from reference TRBV7-9 and TRBJ1-1 gives the full variable domain: DTGVSQNPRHKITKRGQNVTFRCDPISEHNRLYWYRQTLGQGPEFLTYFQNEAQLEKSRLLSDRFSAERPKGSFSTLEIQRTEQGDSAMYLCASSLPSGSTEAFFGQGTRLTVV.

The rearrangement uses TRBV18 and TRBJ2-5; possible D gene TRBD2, 5 bases. The CDR3 runs 15 residues. V lost 0 bases and J 8 bases, leaving 16 bases between the germline ends. Germline CDR1 KGHSH, CDR2 LQKENI. Here the CDR3 reads CASSPPGISRGTQYF. The DNA of the CDR3 is TGTGCCAGCTCACCACCCGGGATATCAAGAGGTACCCAGTACTTC.

This chain links TRBV24-1 with TRBJ2-5; D call uncertain. V was trimmed by 6 bases and J by 5 bases, leaving 15 bases between them. Germline-derived CDR1 and CDR2 are KGHDR and SFDVKD. The CDR3 sequence is 14 residues long. CDR3 amino acids: CATSSSEVGETQYF. CDR3 bases: TGTGCCACCAGTTCAAGTGAGGTTGGGGAGACCCAGTACTTC.